The clone carrying this TCR beta chain was counted only a few times. Germline V CDR1 and CDR2: MNHEY, SMNVEV (reference sequence). The V end was cut by 2 bases, the J end by 4 bases, with 9 bases between. There are 14 residues in the CDR3. TCRdb fed the PCR reads into MiXCR, producing one record per CDR3 protein. The repertoire holds about 640,000 distinct CDR3 sequences, just under 20% seen once, with roughly 0.9% in the top ten. This entry comes from a study of molecular identifiers for immune sequencing clone quantification. The specimen sequenced was naive CD8+ T cells from blood, with Jurkat cell RNA spiked in. Noted subset: FACS-sorted CD8+CD4-CCR7+CD45RA+ naive T cells. This rearrangement joins TRBV27 to TRBJ1-5; a possible D gene is TRBD1 (5 bases). The sequence derives from a human donor in good health. Some libraries in this study had Jurkat cell RNA spiked in. This CDR3 is CASSLLRQNQPQHF. The CDR3 nucleotides are TGTGCCAGCAGTTTACTGAGACAGAATCAGCCCCAGCATTTT.